The source of this T cell receptor (beta chain) is a study of blood T cells in healthy people across ages. Study findings and constraints: Diversity estimates from one million T cells were considered underestimates. Expanded clonotype changes were possibly confounded by unknown donor CMV status.

A sample-barcoded 5' primer and a J-beta primer mix were used in a second PCR of about 7 to 12 cycles. TCRdb analysed the 5' RACE reads with MiXCR anew, one entry per CDR3 protein. The sample records 750,000 to 950,000 distinct CDR3 sequences, around 29% being singletons. A few counts support this clonotype. No antigen is known for it. This CDR3 contains 14 residues. The germline V gene has CDR1 LGHDT and CDR2 YNNKEL (reference sequence). Separately, the same data were catalogued under a study of T cells of mothers and their children.

Sequencing was carried out using blood. This TCR came from a woman in her thirties or forties in good health. The V and J genes are TRBV3-1 and TRBJ2-4, with D perhaps matching TRBD2 (5 bases). Matching the DNA end better, TRBJ2-7 makes the J call doubtful. The CDR3 DNA follows: TGTGCCAGCAGCCAAGATGTAGGAGGTTACGAGCAGTACTTC. It is translated as CASSQDVGGYEQYF.